This T cell receptor (beta chain) appears in the sequencing data of a study of cytomegalovirus exposure and HLA in healthy donors (dated by TCRdb to the late 2010s). Study-level background: According to an earlier analysis of 587 of the donors, some 170 million T cells yielded over 100 million unique TCR beta sequences and 276 Gb of sequence data. Every discovery cohort repertoire had been produced on one sequencing platform. In an earlier analysis of more than 550 of the donors, high-throughput TCR beta sequencing was used to judge whether each TCR beta V gene segment behaved as functional or pseudogenic. The T cell repertoires of 700 or so subjects were profiled by immunosequencing and related to cytomegalovirus serostatus. Rather than using new phenotypic data, the later analysis identified candidate immune exposures from TCR beta sequences and from how often those sequences occurred across donors. Genome-wide SNP genotypes for about 55% of the roughly 670 donors were used in a later genetic analysis, which treated that subset as a discovery cohort. A handful of DR-DQ haplotypes were treated as single units for association and clustering because of strong linkage in the cohort. Class I and class II HLA loci were covered by the typing at four-digit resolution. Typing coverage varied by locus: roughly 629-640 donors for A, B, C, DRB1 and DQB1; approximately 500 for DQA1; nearly 610 for DPA1; more than 450 for DPB1. The study combined high-throughput TCR immunosequencing, statistical association of individual TCRs with disease status, and machine learning to predict cytomegalovirus infection status. The aim of the study was to test whether cataloging public T cell receptors could identify signatures of past pathogen exposure. Of the 300 to 400 genotyped donors, about 80% fell in the genetic ancestry cluster associated with self-reported Caucasian donors. A later analysis re-analyzed previously published TCR beta repertoires from 650 to 800 donors and added high-resolution HLA genotyping to study TCR occurrence patterns. Across roughly 420 genotyped donors of the cohort, an average of about 240,000 unique TCR beta nucleotide sequences per donor were sequenced, and 15% to 20% of those sequences were non-productive. Besides the first cohort of 666 subjects, a separate validation cohort made up of roughly 130 different subjects was used. About 280 gigabases of sequencing data and roughly 81 million unique TCR sequences made up an early release that covered fewer than 650 HLA-typed donors. Alongside the repertoire data, information on donor age, sex, ethnicity and CMV serostatus was compiled.

What the research found in general, with its limitations: In a later analysis, HLA-associated TCR beta chains showed more clonal expansion and lower generation probabilities than non-associated chains that were equally common. A few of the identified cytomegalovirus-associated TCR beta chains were confirmed in vitro to be specific for cytomegalovirus antigens. A later analysis associated some 17,000 TCR beta sequences with specific HLA alleles at a false discovery rate of 0.05. Some IMGT-functional V segments, including TRBV6-2 and TRBV6-3, could not be distinguished by the 87-base-pair reads and were therefore excluded. About 15 rarely observed V segments, including chromosome 9 orphons, were excluded from the earlier analysis of a few hundred of the donors because counts were too low. A further reported finding was that TCR beta sequences accurately predicted the HLA-A and HLA-B alleles for most subjects in the first cohort. The presence/absence analyses assumed that sequencing depth was roughly uniform across donors, and that assumption may not be true. A later analysis found that TCR association rates varied across HLA loci, with DRB1 alleles showing the most associated TCRs and HLA-C alleles the fewest. In a later genetic analysis, fewer N-insertions in productive TCRs were reported among donors in an Asian-associated ancestry cluster than the approximately 710-donor mean. Because some donors lacked HLA typing at each locus, the association tests relied only on the typed subset. For the cohort, immune exposure information was limited to CMV serostatus. The authors suggested that the approach could potentially be generalized to other disease states and immunological phenotypes. While some public TCRs were present in many individuals, most TCR sequences turned up only very rarely across donors. A later analysis reported that several top co-occurrence clusters appeared linked to parvovirus B19, influenza, CMV and Epstein-Barr virus. The classifier was reported to diagnose cytomegalovirus status with high specificity and sensitivity in both the original and validation cohorts. In the study, around 150 TCR beta chains were listed as associated with cytomegalovirus. A later analysis found that most CMV-associated TCR beta chains appeared HLA-restricted, with HLA associations seemingly driven largely by CMV exposure. In a later genetic analysis, a missense DCLRE1C variant was associated with V-gene and J-gene trimming of TCR beta chains, and the association was replicated in an independent cohort. A cluster of highly shared sequence variants was judged likely to be a technical artifact of the sequencing pipeline. Assigning TCR associations to individual alleles was difficult when HLA alleles, especially DR and DQ, strongly co-occurred. Linkage disequilibrium might explain the correlated functional status among segregating V segments, but an unknown experimental factor could not be ruled out. An earlier analysis of approximately 530 of the donors showed that most TCR beta V segments appeared in productive rearrangements either about 87% or about 30% of the time, which broadly matched IMGT annotations. In this cohort, only TCR beta chains were sequenced, and detectable features were limited by the absence of alpha or paired-chain data.

The count of this clone is one. Its antigen is not yet known. No base-level quality is on record; no much larger clone is a single base apart. The CDR3 covers 16 residues, taking in both the cysteine and the phenylalanine. Kept here is only the CDR3 DNA, which spans 48 bases and is read in frame from base 1. As encoded in the germline V gene (reference sequence), CDR1 is SEHNR while CDR2 is FQNEAQ. V drops 2 bases and J drops 7 bases, leaving 20 bases in between. Receptor amplification or capture employed the immunoSEQ multiplex PCR assay. A mixture of 60 forward primers for TCR Vbeta segments and 13 reverse primers for TCR Jbeta segments was used in the multiplex PCR. Amplification of the CDR3 region of rearranged TCR beta genes was performed with a multiplex PCR assay on genomic DNA. The Illumina HiSeq System was used to sequence the amplified TCR beta libraries as 87-base-pair reads. The authors processed their data as follows. A later analysis counted some 80 million unique TCR beta chains across the 550 to 800 repertoires, and some 12 million of these chains were shared by at least two donors. Raw reads were error-corrected and collapsed into unique sequences by a nearest-neighbor algorithm in which closely related sequences were merged to remove PCR and sequencing errors. V, D and J gene segments were assigned by aligning CDR3 sequences to IMGT reference sequences. For a sequence to be retained, a match of at least six nucleotides was required to both a V gene segment and a J gene segment. Rearrangements were called productive when the CDR3 lacked stop codons and stayed in frame with V and J; all others were non-productive. Following IMGT convention, CDR3 was defined as the stretch from the second conserved V-encoded cysteine up to the conserved J-encoded phenylalanine. In an earlier analysis of around 570 of the donors, sequences lacking an unambiguous match to a single V gene segment were excluded. An earlier analysis of 500 to 600 of the donors classified V segments as functional when productive rearrangements were above 56.7% and as segregating when the standard deviation between donors was above 5%. To diagnose cytomegalovirus status from the catalog of TCR beta chain sequences, a statistical classification framework was built. V and J gene assignment, in a later analysis, came from comparing TCR nucleotide sequences with IMGT/GENE-DB human TR gene sequences. Using the TCRdist pipeline, a later analysis assigned CDR3 sequences along with most-parsimonious VDJ recombination scenarios. A later analysis defined each TCR beta chain by its CDR3 amino acid sequence plus V-gene family, and excluded reads lacking a unique V-gene family. To address suspected cross-contamination and a sequencing artifact, a later analysis removed several hundred highly shared, low-generation-probability nucleotide sequences. In a later analysis, a clonal expansion index was calculated for each public chain from normalized within-repertoire ranks of inferred template counts. In a later analysis, generation probabilities were computed using a VDJ recombination model fitted to out-of-frame rearrangements, and the results were checked against IGoR. In a later analysis, hypergeometric tests were used to score TCR-TCR, TCR-HLA and TCR-CMV co-occurrence, with a repertoire-size bias correction applied to TCR pairs. A later analysis estimated false discovery rates by permuting HLA or CMV assignments 20 times. In a later analysis, co-occurring TCRs were grouped with DBSCAN, and TCRdist sequence similarity was added when clustering was performed within HLA-allele-positive subsets. Co-occurrence clustering excluded repertoires with fewer than 30,000 or more than 120,000 public chains, plus five with anomalous nucleotide sharing. TCRdb's version of the immuneACCESS table is confined to in-frame rearrangements and falls short of the full clone set. An unresolved V gene accounts for under half of the shortfall where checked; the remainder is of unknown origin. V, J and clone size are taken as reported in that table, and D and trimming were inferred from the DNA itself. This sample is represented by roughly 200,000 clones; around 77% of them were singletons. Of the sample, nearly 3% is held by the ten largest clones.

The cohort consisted of 600 to 700 healthy bone marrow donors. At the time of sampling, all cohort members were nominally healthy, though unrecorded immune exposures were likely present. The donor was CMV seronegative and belonged to the group of over 300 seronegative cohort members. Each donor provided a peripheral blood sample, and peripheral blood mononuclear cells were used for TCR beta sequencing. The Qiagen DNeasy Blood Extraction Kit was used to extract genomic DNA from the blood cell samples. Sequencing was performed on PBMCs. The chain uses TRBV7-9 and TRBJ2-5; possibly the D gene is TRBD2, per 6 matching bases. The source is a woman aged 25 to 39 in good health and CMV-seronegative. Here is the DNA: TGTGCCAGCAGCTTAACTGTGGGGACTCCGGAAGGGACCCAGTACTTC. It is translated as CASSLTVGTPEGTQYF.